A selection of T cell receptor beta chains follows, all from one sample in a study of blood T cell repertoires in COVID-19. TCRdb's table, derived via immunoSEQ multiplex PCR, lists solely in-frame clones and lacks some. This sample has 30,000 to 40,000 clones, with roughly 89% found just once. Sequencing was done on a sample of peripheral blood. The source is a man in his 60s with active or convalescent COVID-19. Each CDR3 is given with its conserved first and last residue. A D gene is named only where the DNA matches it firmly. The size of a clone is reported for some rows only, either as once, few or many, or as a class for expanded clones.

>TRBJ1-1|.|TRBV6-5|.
TGTGCCAGCAACCGGCAGGGCAACACTGAAGCTTTCTTT
CASNRQGNTEAFF
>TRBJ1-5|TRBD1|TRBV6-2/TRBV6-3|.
TGTGCCAGCAACCCACTCGGGACAGGGGGTAGCAATCAGCCCCAGCATTTT
CASNPLGTGGSNQPQHF
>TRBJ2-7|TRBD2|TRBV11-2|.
TGTGCCAGCAGCCGAGAATTCTCGACTAGCGACTACGAGCAGTACTTC
CASSREFSTSDYEQYF
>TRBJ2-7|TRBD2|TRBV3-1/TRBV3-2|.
TGTGCCAGCAGCCAAGCTAGCGGGGGCTACGAGCAGTACTTC
CASSQASGGYEQYF
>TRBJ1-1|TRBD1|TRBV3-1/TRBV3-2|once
TGTGCCAGCAGCCAAGATGAGACAGGGGGTGGCACTGAAGCTTTCTTT
CASSQDETGGGTEAFF
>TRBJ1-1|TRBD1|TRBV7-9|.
TGTGCCAGCAGCCCTCGAAGGGGGACAGCGAACACTGAAGCTTTCTTT
CASSPRRGTANTEAFF
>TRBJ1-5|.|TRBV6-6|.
TGTGCCAGCAGTCGCGGACTGCAAAATCAGCCCCAGCATTTT
CASSRGLQNQPQHF
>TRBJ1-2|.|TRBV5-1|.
TGCGCCAGCAGCCCACGTCCAGGACTCCTTTGGGACTATGGCTACACCTTC
CASSPRPGLLWDYGYTF
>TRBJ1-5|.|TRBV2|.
TGTGCCAGCAGTGTGGGGGAGGTTCGGCCCCAGCATTTT
CASSVGEVRPQHF
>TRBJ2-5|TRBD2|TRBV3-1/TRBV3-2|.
TGTGCCAGCAGCCAATTACTAGCGCAACAGACCCAGTACTTC
CASSQLLAQQTQYF
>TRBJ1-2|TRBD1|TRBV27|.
TGTGCCAGCAGCGGCACCCGACAGGGCCCCTATGGCTACACCTTC
CASSGTRQGPYGYTF
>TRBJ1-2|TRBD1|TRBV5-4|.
TGTGCCAGCAGATCGGGACAGGATTATGGCTACACCTTC
CASRSGQDYGYTF